This TCR beta chain was obtained from a study of cytomegalovirus exposure and HLA in healthy donors. The PCR employed 60 Vbeta primers together with 13 Jbeta primers. Clones were read by immunoSEQ multiplex PCR, and TCRdb kept only the in-frame ones, dropping some. The table records about 92,000 clones, roughly 71% of them present only once. V shed 2 bases and J 8 bases; nucleotides not matched to a gene: 6. CDR1 and CDR2 from the germline V gene are SGHRS and YFSETQ. This CDR3 has 14 residues. The TCR sequence derives from a man aged 45-65 years in good health and CMV-seronegative. J is TRBJ1-3 and V is TRBV5-1, with 8 bases fitting TRBD1. The material sequenced was PBMCs. The CDR3 DNA reads TGCGCCAGCAGCTTCCGACAGGGGCAGGACACCATATATTTT. Its translation is CASSFRQGQDTIYF.